The sequence of this T cell receptor beta chain was determined in a study of cytotoxic CD8 clonotypes in ibrutinib-treated CLL. Targeted sequencing depth ranged from 1 in 200,000 to 1 in 1 million T cells. Measured with immunoSEQ multiplex PCR; TCRdb has only the in-frame clones, and not every one. The data contain about 50,000 clones, roughly three fifths of them singletons. In germline, CDR1 is SGHVS, CDR2 FQNEAQ. J was trimmed by 5 bases and V by 3 bases; bases with no gene match: 9. This CDR3 region has 15 residues. As regards this clone: What it binds is not known.

Broader study findings: Public clonotypes were rare and shrank or held steady on treatment. The study found clonality rose at ibrutinib response, then fell toward baseline at progression.

This clonotype was sampled from a human donor with chronic lymphocytic leukemia. The genes are TRBV7-8 and TRBJ2-5, with 7 bases that match TRBD2. Sequenced material: PBMCs, taken after 24 months of ibrutinib treatment. The CDR3 nucleotides are TGTGCCAGCAGCTTGAGTTCGAGCGGGGTGGAGACCCAGTACTTC. It translates to CASSLSSSGVETQYF.